This is a list of T cell receptor beta chains from one sample in a study of T cells after yellow fever vaccination. TCRdb redid the calling of the 5' RACE reads with MiXCR, one entry per CDR3 protein. The sample has hundreds of thousands of distinct CDR3 sequences, approximately 13% seen once. This specimen was PBMCs, taken on the day of the yellow fever booster vaccination. Receptor source: a man aged 30-40 years who received the YFV17D yellow fever vaccine. The conserved cysteine and the conserved F or W are not part of the CDR3 here.

>TRBV20-1|TRBJ1-1
SARSTGVNTEAF
>TRBV5-1|TRBJ2-1
ASRGLAVSYNEQF
>TRBV5-1|TRBJ2-1
ASSGDLPELNEQF
>TRBV4-3|TRBJ1-2
ASSLRGQTSNYGYT
>TRBV29-1|TRBJ2-3
SVEDLGDIGTDTQY
>TRBV10-3|TRBJ2-7
AISEGLAGQQSYEQY
>TRBV7-8|TRBJ2-5
ASSLWSGPQETQY
>TRBV9|TRBJ2-7
AGTSGTYEQY
>TRBV10-3|TRBJ2-6
AIREASGANVLT
>TRBV6-1|TRBJ1-5
ASSRDRGDQPQH
>TRBV10-3|TRBJ2-7
ALGLAGEEQY
>TRBV4-3|TRBJ1-1
ASSGVGTEAF
>TRBV29-1|TRBJ2-7
SVESASYEQY
>TRBV7-3|TRBJ2-3
ASSHRQRTDTQY
>TRBV10-3|TRBJ1-1
AISRNRENTEAF
>TRBV28|TRBJ2-7
ASSSSGTIISWISYEQY
>TRBV28|TRBJ2-7
ASSSSAGTSWYEQY
>TRBV7-2|TRBJ2-7
ASSYTGTSGSYEQY
>TRBV12-3/TRBV12-4|TRBJ2-7
ASSSSWEQY
>TRBV20-1|TRBJ2-3
SGNWDSGPVMDTQY
>TRBV4-3|TRBJ2-5
ATSKASGIHEKTQY
>TRBV7-9|TRBJ1-1
ASSLAPDTEAF
>TRBV3-1|TRBJ2-1
ASISGGGNEQF
>TRBV5-1|TRBJ1-2
ASSLDRPIYGYT
>TRBV5-1|TRBJ2-1
ASRDELAGPSGQF
>TRBV2|TRBJ2-2
ATLGGGVTGELF
>TRBV7-2|TRBJ2-1
ASSLDGRSSYNEQF
>TRBV12-3/TRBV12-4|TRBJ2-5
ASSPLLLAGWETQY
>TRBV7-2|TRBJ2-7
ASSLGGALGEQY
>TRBV27|TRBJ2-2
ASTGWRGTNTGELF
>TRBV5-5|TRBJ2-1
ASSLEFAAGVQEQF
>TRBV9|TRBJ1-4
ASSGGVNEKLF
>TRBV29-1|TRBJ2-1
SVEPRLAGIDEQF
>TRBV7-3|TRBJ2-2
ASSLNPLGATGELF
>TRBV7-6|TRBJ2-1
ASSLDPGGRKNEQF
>TRBV12-3/TRBV12-4|TRBJ2-1
ASSLTRTHNEQF
>TRBV25-1|TRBJ1-3
ASSDWDTGNTIY
>TRBV5-1|TRBJ2-7
ASSLRGTLSYEQY
>TRBV20-1|TRBJ1-5
SARAPGGLGQPQH
>TRBV7-2|TRBJ2-5
ASRTGTETQY
>TRBV10-3|TRBJ2-7
AINGLAEEQY
>TRBV20-1|TRBJ2-5
SATSGQETQY
>TRBV20-1|TRBJ1-2
SARHPRDYGYT
>TRBV4-2|TRBJ2-1
ASSQDIGQGKNEQF
>TRBV7-3|TRBJ2-2
ASSLTSGPTGELF
>TRBV7-2|TRBJ1-5
ASSLNNQPQH
>TRBV5-1|TRBJ2-5
ASSHWDRDQETQY
>TRBV29-1|TRBJ2-7
SVAPDRGREQY
>TRBV19|TRBJ2-5
ASSIWDRDETQY
>TRBV4-3|TRBJ2-1
ASSPRGVAGGGSEQF